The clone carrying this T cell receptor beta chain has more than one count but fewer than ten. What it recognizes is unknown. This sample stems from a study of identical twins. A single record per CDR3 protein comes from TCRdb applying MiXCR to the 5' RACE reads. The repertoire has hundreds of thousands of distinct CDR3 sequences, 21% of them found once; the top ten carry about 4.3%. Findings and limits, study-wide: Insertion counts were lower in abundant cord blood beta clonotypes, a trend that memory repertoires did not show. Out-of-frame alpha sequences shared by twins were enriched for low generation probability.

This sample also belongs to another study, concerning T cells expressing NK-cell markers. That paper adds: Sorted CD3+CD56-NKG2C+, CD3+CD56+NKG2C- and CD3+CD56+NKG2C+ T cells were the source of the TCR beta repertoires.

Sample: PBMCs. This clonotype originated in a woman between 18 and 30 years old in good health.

CDR3 nucleotides: TGTGCCAGCAGCCAAGGAGGGACTAGCGGGACATGGGAGCAGTACTTC. This translates into CASSQGGTSGTWEQYF. The chain has TRBV3-1 and TRBJ2-7; 13 positions agree with TRBD2. This CDR3 comprises 16 residues. Germline CDR1 and CDR2: LGHDT and YNNKEL (reference sequence). V was clipped by 1 base and J by 7 bases; unmatched bases: 7.